The next 31 T cell receptor beta chains were all read from a single sample in a study of blood T cell repertoires in COVID-19. Libraries were prepared by immunoSEQ multiplex PCR; TCRdb keeps only in-frame clonotypes and omits some of them. Counted here are about 300,000 clones, around 88% occurring once; the ten biggest clones make up just under 7%. Sample: peripheral blood. The receptors derive from a woman between 25 and 40 years old who had recovered from COVID-19.

The V call is TRBV7-3, the J call TRBJ1-6, with a possible D match to TRBD1 (6 bases). The CDR3 has 13 amino acids. Germline values: CDR1 SGHTA, CDR2 FQGTGA. The germline V and J ends were trimmed by 3 bases and 7 bases, with 7 bases remaining between them. The CDR3 region has the DNA TGTGCCAGCAGCTTCCAGGGGAATTCACCCCTCCACTTT. Protein: CASSFQGNSPLHF.

The rearrangement links TRBV30 to TRBJ1-1, with D tentatively TRBD1 (5 bases). The germline V gene has CDR1 GTSNPN and CDR2 SVGIG (reference sequence). The CDR3 runs to 16 residues. V lost 4 bases, J lost 2 bases, and 20 bases lay in between. The CDR3 DNA reads TGTGCCTGGACTTGGGGCAGGGCCCAGCGAAACACTGAAGCTTTCTTT. This encodes CAWTWGRAQRNTEAFF.

A note on this clone: Distinct nucleotide sequences in the sample also encode this CDR3. Written as DNA, the CDR3 is TGTGCCAGCAGCTTGGATCCAGGGGGTACCTACGAGCAGTACTTC. This sequence encodes CASSLDPGGTYEQYF. This chain connects TRBV5-6 to TRBJ2-7; 7 nucleotides align to TRBD1. The CDR3 has 15 amino acids. Germline V gene data show CDR1 as SGHDT and CDR2 as YYEEEE. After removal of 0 bases from V and 2 bases from J, the junction contained 5 bases not matched to a gene.

Details on this clone: The junction shows a germline mismatch at one end, possibly a read error. The rearrangement links TRBV19 to TRBJ1-4, with TRBD1 matching over 12 bases. The CDR3 spans 15 residues. Per germline, CDR1 LNHDA and CDR2 SQIVND (reference sequence). CDR3 coding DNA: TGTACCAGTAGTTCCGGGACAGGGGGCAATGAAAAACTGTTTTTT. This gives the protein CTSSSGTGGNEKLFF.

The J gene is TRBJ2-1, the V gene TRBV5-1; a possible D gene is TRBD2 (5 bases). The V gene's germline CDR1 is SGHRS and CDR2 YFSETQ. The CDR3 length is 14 residues. With 0 bases removed from V and 7 bases from J, the gap between germline ends came to 11 bases. The CDR3 region is CASSLVIGVNEQFF. The CDR3 nucleotides are TGCGCCAGCAGCTTGGTGATCGGGGTGAATGAGCAGTTCTTC.

The V call is TRBV27, the J call TRBJ2-1; 10 bases fit TRBD2. CDR3 size: 16 residues. The junction had 5 bases not matched to a gene; V was cut back by 3 bases and J by 3 bases. Per germline, CDR1 MNHEY and CDR2 SMNVEV (reference sequence). The CDR3 DNA reads TGTGCCAGCAGTTTCCCCGGGACTAGCGACTACAATGAGCAGTTCTTC. Protein product: CASSFPGTSDYNEQFF.

A word on this clone: One end of the junction does not line up with germline, which may come from a read error. V is TRBV18 and J is TRBJ2-7; maybe TRBD1 (6 bases). In germline, CDR1 is KGHSH, CDR2 LQKENI. CDR3 length: 14 residues. CDR3 in DNA: TGTGCCAGCTCACTTCAACAGGGCTCCCACGAGCAGTACTTC. Translating it yields CASSLQQGSHEQYF.

The chain couples TRBV11-2 to TRBJ2-2, with D maybe TRBD2 (6 bases). Trimming cost V 5 bases and J 4 bases, with 11 bases left between them. Germline loops: CDR1 SGHAT, CDR2 FQNNGV. The CDR3 contains 14 residues. CDR3 in amino acids: CASSLGTFTGELFF. The CDR3 nucleotides read TGTGCCAGCAGCCTCGGGACTTTCACCGGGGAGCTGTTTTTT.

The chain joins TRBV6-5 to TRBJ1-3; possibly TRBD1 for D (6 bases). From germline, CDR1 is MNHEY and CDR2 SVGAGI. CDR3 size: 14 residues. Trimming took off 8 bases at V and 0 bases at J, with 11 bases between the two ends. CDR3 DNA: TGTGCCAGCCGGGACACAAACTCTGGAAACACCATATATTTT. Protein sequence: CASRDTNSGNTIYF.

This chain links TRBV2 with TRBJ1-2; D remains ambiguous. CDR3 length: 14 amino acids. CDR1 is SNHLY, CDR2 FYNNEI, per germline. The ends were cut back, 4 bases at V and 4 bases at J, with 13 bases in the middle. CDR3 residues: CASSAVTESYGYTF. The DNA for the CDR3 is TGTGCCAGCAGTGCAGTAACAGAAAGCTATGGCTACACCTTC.

This chain uses TRBV6-4 with TRBJ2-2, with 7 bases identical to TRBD1. The CDR3 sequence is 16 residues long. V dropped 4 bases and J dropped 6; count of bases not matched to a gene: 11. The germline CDR1 and CDR2 sequences are MRHNA and SNTAGT. The CDR3 is CASSVTLAGGPGELFF. The CDR3 DNA sequence: TGTGCCAGCAGTGTGACGTTGGCAGGGGGACCCGGGGAGCTGTTTTTT.

Worth noting for this clone: This specimen includes other DNA sequences encoding the same CDR3. The gene calls are TRBV9 and TRBJ2-3, with no clear D. The V end was cut by 1 base, the J end by 0 bases, with 3 bases between. The germline V gene encodes CDR1 SGDLS and CDR2 YYNGEE. The CDR3 has 13 amino acids. CDR3 in amino acids: CASSVLSTDTQYF. DNA of the CDR3: TGTGCCAGCAGCGTACTAAGCACAGATACGCAGTATTTT.

Written as DNA, the CDR3 is TGTGCCAGCAGCCAAGTCCTTAGCGGGGAGCAGTTCTTC. Translation gives CASSQVLSGEQFF. The chain combines TRBV6-2 or TRBV6-3 with TRBJ2-1; 7 bases agree with TRBD2. The CDR3 is 13 residues long. Trimming cost V 6 bases and J 10 bases; bases outside gene matches: 9. The germline CDR1 and CDR2 sequences are MNHEY and SVGEGT.

J is TRBJ2-7 and V is TRBV27, with D perhaps TRBD1 (6 bases). The CDR3 extends over 13 amino acids. Trimming cost V 3 bases and J 4 bases, with 10 bases left between them. Germline V gene data show CDR1 as MNHEY and CDR2 as SMNVEV (reference sequence). In DNA form, the CDR3 reads TGTGCCAGCAGTTTGGAAACAGGGTACGAGCAGTACTTC. It yields the protein CASSLETGYEQYF.

V gene TRBV10-3 combines with J gene TRBJ2-6, with no clear D. V lost 2 bases, J lost 2 bases, and 13 bases lay in between. The CDR3 length is 17 residues. CDR1 is ENHRY and CDR2 is SYGVKD in the germline V gene. CDR3 in DNA: TGTGCCATCAGTGAGGCAGGAAAAGCCACTGGGGCCAACGTCCTGACTTTC. The encoded protein is CAISEAGKATGANVLTF.

The chain employs TRBV19 and TRBJ1-6; D perhaps matches TRBD1 (5 bases). From germline, CDR1 is LNHDA and CDR2 SQIVND (reference sequence). This CDR3 comprises 13 residues. Trimming took 9 bases from V and 7 from J, leaving 13 bases between them. CDR3 nucleotide sequence: TGTGCCAGCTGGTCCGGGGGGAATTCACCCCTCCACTTT. This sequence encodes CASWSGGNSPLHF. Full variable domain (remainder filled in from reference TRBV19 and TRBJ1-6): DGGITQSPKYLFRKEGQNVTLSCEQNLNHDAMYWYRQDPGQGLRLIYYSQIVNDFQKGDIAEGYSVSREKKESFPLTVTSAQKNPTAFYLCASWSGGNSPLHFGNGTRLTVT.

This chain uses TRBV5-1 with TRBJ1-2; D perhaps matches TRBD1 (6 bases). The CDR3 totals 15 residues. Germline V gives CDR1 SGHRS, CDR2 YFSETQ. Trimming took off 7 bases at V and 7 bases at J, with 23 bases between the two ends. The CDR3 spells CASSPDRPEQLGYTF. For the CDR3, the DNA is TGCGCCAGCTCTCCCGACAGGCCGGAACAACTTGGCTACACCTTC.

This sequence joins TRBV6-6 and TRBJ1-5, with D possibly matching TRBD1 (6 bases). Germline V gene lookup returns CDR1 MNHNY and CDR2 SVGAGI (reference sequence). The CDR3 has 13 residues. The V gene lost 11 bases and the J gene lost 2 bases, with 13 bases spanning the gap. The CDR3 sequence: CAEGGAGNQPQHF. CDR3 in DNA: TGTGCCGAGGGGGGGGCGGGCAATCAGCCCCAGCATTTT.

The genes are TRBV11-3 and TRBJ2-1; the match to TRBD1 covers 8 bases. With V trimmed by 5 bases and J by 3 bases, 6 bases remained unmatched. CDR1 SGHNT and CDR2 YENEEA come from the germline V gene. The CDR3 runs 15 residues. This chain's CDR3 is CASSQGQGNYNEQFF. The CDR3 nucleotides are TGTGCCAGCAGCCAAGGACAGGGAAACTACAATGAGCAGTTCTTC.

J is TRBJ1-2 and V is TRBV30; D call uncertain. Germline lookup yields CDR1 GTSNPN and CDR2 SVGIG (reference sequence). The CDR3 covers 16 residues. Trimming shortened V by 4 bases and J by 0 bases, and 18 bases separated the two germline ends. This CDR3 is CAWKVRVGLTNYGYTF. CDR3 DNA: TGTGCCTGGAAGGTCCGGGTGGGTCTCACTAACTATGGCTACACCTTC.

The gene calls are TRBV7-7 and TRBJ1-4, with D perhaps matching TRBD1 (5 bases). V dropped 4 bases and J dropped 8 bases, with 11 bases sitting between them. Germline assignment: CDR1 SSHAT and CDR2 FNYEAQ (reference sequence). The CDR3 runs 13 residues. CDR3 sequence reads: CASSSGFGEKLFF. DNA of the CDR3: TGTGCCAGCAGCTCAGGGTTTGGCGAAAAACTGTTTTTT.

V is TRBV20-1 and J is TRBJ2-5; no reliable D call. Trimming removed 5 bases at V and 4 bases at J, with 5 bases between. Germline V gene sequence: CDR1 DFQATT, CDR2 SNEGSKA (reference sequence). The CDR3 covers 10 residues. CDR3 nucleotide sequence: TGCAGTGCTCCCGGAGAGACCCAGTACTTC. Its protein is CSAPGETQYF.

The chain uses TRBV20-1 and TRBJ2-7; no clear D. CDR1 and CDR2 from the germline V gene are DFQATT and SNEGSKA (reference sequence). The V gene lost 3 bases and the J gene lost 0 bases, with 9 bases spanning the gap. The CDR3 is 13 residues long. Here the CDR3 DNA reads TGCAGTGCTAGTATCCCCATCTCCTACGAGCAGTACTTC. Translating it yields CSASIPISYEQYF.

This sequence joins TRBV24-1 and TRBJ1-2, with D maybe TRBD1 (5 bases). CDR1 is KGHDR and CDR2 is SFDVKD in the germline V gene. This CDR3 spans 15 amino acids. V was shortened by 0 bases and J by 4 bases, with 11 bases between the two germline ends. In DNA, the CDR3 is TGTGCCACCAGTGATTTGAGGGGAACGGCCTATGGCTACACCTTC. Residues: CATSDLRGTAYGYTF.

The rearrangement joins TRBV5-4 to TRBJ2-3, with D possibly being TRBD1 (5 bases). The CDR3 contains 15 residues. Germline values: CDR1 SGHNT, CDR2 YYREEE (reference sequence). V lost 0 bases and J lost 0, with 8 bases in between. The CDR3 region is CASSLGTQSTDTQYF. CDR3 nucleotides: TGTGCCAGCAGCTTGGGGACACAGAGCACAGATACGCAGTATTTT. The full variable domain, its missing parts supplied by reference TRBV5-4 and TRBJ2-3, is ETGVTQSPTHLIKTRGQQVTLRCSSQSGHNTVSWYQQALGQGPQFIFQYYREEENGRGNFPPRFSGLQFPNYSSELNVNALELDDSALYLCASSLGTQSTDTQYFGPGTRLTVL.

V usage is TRBV19 and J usage is TRBJ2-7; the D gene is possibly TRBD2 (6 bases). The CDR3 runs to 15 residues. CDR1 is LNHDA, CDR2 SQIVND, per germline (reference sequence). Trimming cost V 1 base and J 5 bases, with 15 bases left between them. The chain's CDR3 is CASSIVGPGDDEQYF. The CDR3, as DNA: TGTGCCAGTAGTATAGTAGGCCCGGGGGACGACGAGCAGTACTTC.

The chain couples TRBV2 to TRBJ2-7, with D maybe TRBD1 (6 bases). The CDR3 runs to 14 residues. The germline V gene encodes CDR1 SNHLY and CDR2 FYNNEI. The ends were cut back, 6 bases at V and 2 bases at J, with 14 bases in the middle. The CDR3 region has the DNA TGTGCCAGCAGGGATAGACAGGCTACCTACGAGCAGTACTTC. Protein: CASRDRQATYEQYF.

The chain joins TRBV6-2 or TRBV6-3 to TRBJ1-5, with a tentative D call TRBD1 (5 bases). Germline values: CDR1 MNHEY, CDR2 SVGEGT. Trimming left V 5 bases short and J 5 bases short, with 13 bases between. The CDR3 runs 14 residues. The chain's CDR3 is CASSIVGGYQPQHF. The CDR3 nucleotides are TGTGCCAGCAGTATCGTCGGGGGTTATCAGCCCCAGCATTTT.

The chain joins TRBV18 to TRBJ1-2; the match to TRBD1 covers 7 bases. The CDR3 consists of 16 residues. Trimming took 3 bases from V and 4 from J; bases not matched to a gene: 11. The germline gives CDR1 KGHSH, CDR2 LQKENI. The CDR3 nucleotides read TGTGCCAGCTCACCCAGGACAGGCAACTGGGGCTATGGCTACACCTTC. This translates into CASSPRTGNWGYGYTF.

There are many counts of this clone. V usage is TRBV5-3 and J usage is TRBJ1-2; possibly TRBD1 for D (6 bases). TRBV5-3 is labeled an ORF, and its function is uncertain. There are 15 residues in the CDR3. Trimming stripped 2 bases from V and 4 bases from J, with 15 bases between. The CDR3 nucleotides are TGTGCCAGAAGCTTCCACCCGACAGGCGTCTATGGCTACACCTTC. Translation gives CARSFHPTGVYGYTF.

The chain links TRBV4-1 to TRBJ2-7; weak D call: TRBD1 (6 bases). CDR3 length: 17 amino acids. Trimming cost V 1 base and J 6 bases, with 22 bases left between them. Germline values: CDR1 MGHRA, CDR2 YSYEKL. The CDR3 DNA sequence: TGCGCCAGCAGCCAAGGGGTGGGGGACACTAATTGGGGCGAGCAGTACTTC. Translated, it gives CASSQGVGDTNWGEQYF.